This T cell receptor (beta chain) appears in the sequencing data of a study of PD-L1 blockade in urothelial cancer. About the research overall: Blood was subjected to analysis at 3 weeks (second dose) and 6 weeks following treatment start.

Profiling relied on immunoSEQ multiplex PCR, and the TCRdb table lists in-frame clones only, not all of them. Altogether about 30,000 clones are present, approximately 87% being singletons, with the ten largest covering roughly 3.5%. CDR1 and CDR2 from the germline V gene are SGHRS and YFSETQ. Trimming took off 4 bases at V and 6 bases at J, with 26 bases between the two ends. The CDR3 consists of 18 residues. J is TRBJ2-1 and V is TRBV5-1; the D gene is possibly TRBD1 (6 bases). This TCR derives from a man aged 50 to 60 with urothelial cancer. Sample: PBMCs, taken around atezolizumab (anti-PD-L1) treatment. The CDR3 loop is CASSLRQAGVLRANEQFF. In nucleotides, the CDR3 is TGCGCCAGCAGCCTCAGACAGGCCGGGGTCCTCCGAGCCAATGAGCAGTTCTTC. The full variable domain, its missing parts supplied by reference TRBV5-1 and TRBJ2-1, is KAGVTQTPRYLIKTRGQQVTLSCSPISGHRSVSWYQQTPGQGLQFLFEYFSETQRNKGNFPGRFSGRQFSNSRSEMNVSTLELGDSALYLCASSLRQAGVLRANEQFFGPGTRLTVL.